This passage covers 24 T cell receptor beta chains from one sample sequenced in a study of radiotherapy plus CTLA-4 blockade in lung cancer. Assay: immunoSEQ multiplex PCR; the TCRdb copy retains only in-frame clones and omits some. The profile shows about 62,000 clones, approximately 80% of them singletons. Sequenced here: peripheral blood, sampled from a patient treated with radiotherapy plus ipilimumab. The receptors come from a human donor with non-small cell lung cancer who had a complete response to radiotherapy plus ipilimumab.

The chain recombines TRBV30 with TRBJ2-3, with TRBD2 matching over 8 bases. Germline loops: CDR1 GTSNPN, CDR2 SVGIG (reference sequence). The CDR3 has 12 residues. With V trimmed by 1 base and J by 14 bases, 8 bases remained unmatched. CDR3 region: CAWSAGGLGAYF. CDR3 sequence (DNA): TGTGCCTGGAGTGCGGGGGGACTAGGGGCGTATTTT.

The J gene is TRBJ1-1, the V gene TRBV19; TRBD1 is a possible D gene (6 bases). Germline CDR1 reads LNHDA; CDR2 reads SQIVND (reference sequence). The CDR3 totals 14 residues. With 4 bases removed from V and 5 bases from J, the gap between germline ends came to 14 bases. CDR3 sequence: CASSTGADWTEAFF. DNA of the CDR3: TGTGCCAGTAGTACGGGGGCTGATTGGACTGAAGCTTTCTTT.

The chain carries TRBV12-5 and TRBJ1-1; D perhaps matches TRBD1 (6 bases). CDR3 size: 15 residues. Germline assignment: CDR1 LGHNT and CDR2 FRNRAP. Trimming cost V 5 bases and J 0 bases, with 13 bases left between them. CDR3: CASGRTAYLNTEAFF. Here the CDR3 DNA reads TGTGCTAGTGGTCGGACAGCCTATCTGAACACTGAAGCTTTCTTT.

This chain links TRBV30 with TRBJ2-1; D gene uncertain. This CDR3 is 13 amino acids long. The germline V and J ends were trimmed by 3 bases and 1 base, with 7 bases remaining between them. Germline-derived CDR1 and CDR2 are GTSNPN and SVGIG (reference sequence). CDR3 residues: CAWRGRSYNEQFF. For the CDR3, the DNA is TGTGCCTGGAGAGGCAGGTCCTACAATGAGCAGTTCTTC. The entire variable domain, with the rest obtained from reference TRBV30 and TRBJ2-1, is as follows: SQTIHQWPATLVQPVGSPLSLECTVEGTSNPNLYWYRQAAGRGLQLLFYSVGIGQISSEVPQNLSASRPQDRQFILSSKKLLLSDSGFYLCAWRGRSYNEQFFGPGTRLTVL.

The chain uses TRBV30 and TRBJ2-7, with D possibly matching TRBD1 (6 bases). The V end was cut by 2 bases, the J end by 4 bases, with 30 bases between. The CDR3 is 19 amino acids. Germline V CDR1 and CDR2: GTSNPN, SVGIG (reference sequence). The CDR3 reads CAWSPRGLGLRASVYEQYF. CDR3 in DNA: TGTGCCTGGAGTCCAAGGGGGTTGGGCCTTAGAGCGAGCGTATACGAGCAGTACTTC.

The chain has TRBV7-9 and TRBJ1-4; D remains ambiguous. This CDR3 region has 17 residues. From germline, CDR1 is SEHNR and CDR2 FQNEAQ (reference sequence). The V and J ends lost 1 base and 2 bases respectively, with 14 bases between them. CDR3 amino acids: CASSLVVPELTNEKLFF. In nucleotides, the CDR3 is TGTGCCAGCAGCTTAGTGGTACCCGAGTTGACTAATGAAAAACTGTTTTTT.

The genes are TRBV28 and TRBJ2-7, with 8 bases identical to TRBD1. V lost 3 bases and J lost 7; bases outside the gene matches: 5. From germline, CDR1 is MDHEN and CDR2 SYDVKM. CDR3 length: 13 amino acids. CDR3 region: CASSLGDRGEQYV. The CDR3 DNA reads TGTGCCAGCAGTTTGGGAGACAGGGGAGAGCAGTACGTC.

The chain joins TRBV4-3 to TRBJ2-2, with 9 bases lining up with TRBD1. Germline V gene lookup returns CDR1 LGHNA and CDR2 YSLEER. Trimming cost V 2 bases and J 4 bases; bases outside gene matches: 5. This CDR3 has 16 amino acids. In DNA form, the CDR3 reads TGCGCCAGCAGCCAAACACAGGGGGCTGTCACCGGGGAGCTGTTTTTT. Its protein is CASSQTQGAVTGELFF.

This clone was counted only a few times. The chain links TRBV5-4 to TRBJ2-2; 9 positions match TRBD1. Germline assignment: CDR1 SGHNT and CDR2 YYREEE (reference sequence). V shed 4 bases and J 5 bases; nucleotides not matched to a gene: 6. The CDR3 extends over 15 amino acids. DNA of the CDR3: TGTGCCAGCAGCACCACAGGGGGCACGACCGGGGAGCTGTTTTTT. Residues: CASSTTGGTTGELFF.

The rearrangement joins TRBV7-2 to TRBJ2-5; D is ambiguous. Germline CDR1 and CDR2: SGHTA and FQGNSA. Trimming left V 1 base short and J 9 bases short, with 9 bases between. The CDR3 spans 12 residues. The CDR3 reads CASSLVAVAQYF. The CDR3 DNA reads TGTGCCAGCAGCTTAGTAGCTGTGGCCCAGTACTTC. The full variable domain, with the rest looked up from reference TRBV7-2 and TRBJ2-5, is GAGVSQSPSNKVTEKGKDVELRCDPISGHTALYWYRQSLGQGLEFLIYFQGNSAPDKSGLPSDRFSAERTGGSVSTLTIQRTQQEDSAVYLCASSLVAVAQYFGPGTRLLVL.

This clone has just one count. The CDR3 nucleotides read TGTGCCAGCAGCGCACGGGTCGGAAACTATGGCTACACCTTC. Translating gives CASSARVGNYGYTF. The chain employs TRBV7-2 and TRBJ1-2, with D unresolved. Germline V gives CDR1 SGHTA, CDR2 FQGNSA. The V end was cut by 5 bases, the J end by 2 bases, with 12 bases between. The CDR3 loop spans 14 amino acids.

The chain carries TRBV30 and TRBJ1-3; D gene unclear. The CDR3 loop spans 14 amino acids. Germline V lookup: CDR1 GTSNPN, CDR2 SVGIG (reference sequence). Trimming took off 3 bases at V and 5 bases at J, with 14 bases between the two ends. The CDR3 nucleotides read TGTGCCTGGAGCCCGAACTGGGAACGAAACACCATATATTTT. It encodes CAWSPNWERNTIYF.

This clone was observed a single time. The chain joins TRBV7-8 to TRBJ1-2, with D unresolved. Per germline, CDR1 SGHVS and CDR2 FQNEAQ. V was trimmed by 3 bases and J by 7 bases, leaving 9 bases between them. This CDR3 spans 12 amino acids. The CDR3: CASSFWGGGYTF. CDR3 DNA sequence: TGTGCCAGCAGCTTCTGGGGAGGTGGCTACACCTTC.

This sequence joins TRBV27 and TRBJ2-7; tentative D call: TRBD1 (6 bases). CDR3 length equals 13 residues. V was shortened by 0 bases and J by 3 bases, with 6 bases between the two germline ends. Germline V CDR1 and CDR2: MNHEY, SMNVEV (reference sequence). CDR3 amino acids: CASSLSDSYEQYV. In DNA form, the CDR3 reads TGTGCCAGCAGTTTATCGGACAGCTACGAGCAGTACGTC.

The V call is TRBV4-3, the J call TRBJ1-5; D is unresolved. This CDR3 region has 15 residues. Germline V gene lookup returns CDR1 LGHNA and CDR2 YSLEER. The ends were cut back, 4 bases at V and 4 bases at J, with 14 bases in the middle. The CDR3: CASSPVVGGNQPQHF. The CDR3 DNA sequence: TGCGCCAGCAGCCCAGTCGTTGGTGGGAATCAGCCCCAGCATTTT.

The chain is built from TRBV5-8 and TRBJ1-3; the D gene is possibly TRBD1 (5 bases). The V end was cut by 4 bases, the J end by 0 bases, with 8 bases between. Germline CDR1 is SGHTS and CDR2 is YDEGEE. The CDR3 covers 14 residues. DNA of the CDR3: TGTGCCAGCAGCCGGGGGGTCTCTGGAAACACCATATATTTT. This codes for CASSRGVSGNTIYF.

This chain connects TRBV9 to TRBJ2-2, with D possibly matching TRBD1 (5 bases). V was clipped by 4 bases and J by 5 bases, with 12 bases between them. The CDR3 sequence is 14 residues long. CDR1 is SGDLS, CDR2 YYNGEE, per germline. This CDR3 reads CASSLLRVTGELFF. The CDR3, as DNA: TGTGCCAGCAGCCTTCTCAGGGTAACCGGGGAGCTGTTTTTT.

The chain joins TRBV19 to TRBJ1-2; tentative D call: TRBD1 (6 bases). Trimming pared 7 bases from V and 7 bases from J, leaving 10 bases between. The CDR3 totals 11 residues. Germline assignment: CDR1 LNHDA and CDR2 SQIVND (reference sequence). CDR3 in amino acids: CASTVGGGYTF. In DNA form, the CDR3 reads TGTGCCAGTACCGTAGGGGGTGGCTACACCTTC. Based on the CDR3 plus reference TRBV19 and TRBJ1-2, the full variable domain is DGGITQSPKYLFRKEGQNVTLSCEQNLNHDAMYWYRQDPGQGLRLIYYSQIVNDFQKGDIAEGYSVSREKKESFPLTVTSAQKNPTAFYLCASTVGGGYTFGSGTRLTVV.

This rearrangement joins TRBV4-3 to TRBJ2-2, with 7 positions matching TRBD1. Germline CDR1 reads LGHNA; CDR2 reads YSLEER. The CDR3 loop spans 17 amino acids. V gave up 4 bases and J gave up 0 bases; unmatched junction bases: 8. This CDR3 reads CASSLGRGPPNTGELFF. The CDR3 DNA reads as TGCGCCAGCAGCCTCGGAAGGGGGCCCCCGAACACCGGGGAGCTGTTTTTT.

This chain connects TRBV25-1 to TRBJ1-5; D unresolved. Germline V gene sequence: CDR1 MGHDK, CDR2 SYGVNS. This CDR3 region has 14 residues. Trimming removed 6 bases from V and 2 bases from J, with 11 bases in between. The CDR3, as DNA: TGTGCCAGCAGACCTTTTGGGCGCAATCAGCCCCAGCATTTT. Its translation: CASRPFGRNQPQHF.

This clone was detected a few times. This same CDR3 is encoded by further DNA sequences in the sample. J is TRBJ1-5 and V is TRBV2; D is unresolved. Germline-derived CDR1 and CDR2 are SNHLY and FYNNEI. Deletions cut 2 bases from V and 6 bases from J, with 8 bases between. The CDR3 consists of 13 residues. CDR3 region: CASSERVSQPQHF. CDR3 in DNA: TGTGCCAGCAGTGAAAGGGTCAGTCAGCCCCAGCATTTT.

The chain has TRBV19 and TRBJ2-1; tentative D call: TRBD2 (5 bases). V gave up 3 bases and J gave up 3 bases, with 15 bases separating them. In germline, CDR1 is LNHDA, CDR2 SQIVND (reference sequence). The CDR3 loop spans 16 amino acids. In nucleotides, the CDR3 is TGTGCCAGTAGTATCCCCCTAGCAGCCCGCTACAATGAGCAGTTCTTC. Amino acids: CASSIPLAARYNEQFF.

The rearrangement links TRBV6-6 to TRBJ2-5; no firm D call. The germline V and J ends were trimmed by 9 bases and 0 bases, with 11 bases remaining between them. The CDR3 totals 13 residues. The germline V gene has CDR1 MNHNY and CDR2 SVGAGI (reference sequence). CDR3 residues: CASARTDQETQYF. CDR3 DNA: TGTGCCAGTGCCAGGACCGACCAAGAGACCCAGTACTTC.

This rearrangement joins TRBV2 to TRBJ2-1, with TRBD2 identical over 11 bases. Germline lookup yields CDR1 SNHLY and CDR2 FYNNEI. This CDR3 region has 15 residues. The ends lost 5 bases at V and 8 bases at J; junction bases unmatched: 8. The CDR3 DNA reads as TGTGCCAGCAGTTCGACTAGCGGGGAGAGCTATGAGCAGTTCTTC. Residues: CASSSTSGESYEQFF.